This T cell receptor (beta chain) originates from a study of early T cells in non-severe SARS-CoV-2 infection. About the study: Sequenced material consisted of bulk RNA (from unsorted whole blood), and chains were unpaired.

TCRdb used MiXCR to reprocess the 5' RACE reads, holding one entry per CDR3 protein. The sample gives 45,000 to 70,000 distinct CDR3 sequences, 11% of which show up once; roughly 10% is in the top ten. V was cut by 2 bases and J by 5 bases, with 13 bases left in between. There are 15 residues in the CDR3. In germline, CDR1 is ENHRY, CDR2 SYGVKD. In its sample, this clonotype was seen many times. Sequencing used whole blood. The chain couples TRBV10-3 to TRBJ2-1, with D perhaps assigned TRBD1 or TRBD2 (5 bases each). This receptor was identified in an adult who was a healthcare worker with PCR-confirmed SARS-CoV-2 infection or an uninfected control (not recorded which). CDR3 sequence: CAISEEGRGDNEQFF. CDR3 in DNA: TGTGCCATCAGTGAGGAAGGGAGAGGGGACAATGAGCAGTTCTTC.